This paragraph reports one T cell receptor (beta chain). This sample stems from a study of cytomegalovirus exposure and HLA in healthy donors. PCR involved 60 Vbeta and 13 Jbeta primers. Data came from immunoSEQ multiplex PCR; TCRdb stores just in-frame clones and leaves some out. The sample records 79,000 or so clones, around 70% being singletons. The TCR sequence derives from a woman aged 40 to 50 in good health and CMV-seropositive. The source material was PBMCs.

The CDR3 nucleotides read TGCAGCGTTGAAGGTTGGAGCTCCTACAATGAGCAGTTCTTC. Amino acid sequence: CSVEGWSSYNEQFF. The V gene is TRBV29-1, the J gene TRBJ2-1; D is undetermined. Trimming removed 1 base at V and 0 bases at J, with 7 bases between. The CDR3 loop spans 14 amino acids. Per germline, CDR1 SQVTM and CDR2 ANQGSEA.